A selection of T cell receptor gamma chains follows, all from one sample in a study of gamma-delta T cells after stem cell transplantation. TCRdb fed the RT-PCR reads to CATT. The sample lists approximately 3,500 gamma-chain clones, around 5% occurring once. The sequenced material came from gamma-delta T cells. These receptors came from a human donor. It is not recorded whose cells these are; they may come from a transplant donor. Both conserved end residues are part of each CDR3. Rows give clone size only sometimes, using once, few, many, or a class for an expanded clone.

length,V,size,J,CDR3,DNA
16,TRGV9,NA,TRGJP1,CALWERRGTTGWFKIF,TGTGCCTTGTGGGAGAGGAGGGGTACCACTGGTTGGTTCAAGATATTT
18,TRGV9,NA,TRGJP,CALWSPRIQELGKKIKVF,TGTGCCTTGTGGTCGCCACGAATCCAAGAGTTGGGCAAAAAAATCAAGGTATTT
15,TRGV2,few,TRGJ1/TRGJ2,CATWDFHYECYKKLF,TGTGCCACCTGGGACTTCCACTACGAGTGTTATAAGAAACTCTTT
19,TRGV9,NA,TRGJP,CALWEVLLARELGKKIKVF,TGTGCCTTGTGGGAGGTGCTCCTAGCCCGGGAGTTGGGCAAAAAAATCAAGGTATTT
17,TRGV9,few,TRGJP,CALWEVQTELGKKIKVF,TGTGCCTTGTGGGAGGTGCAAACGGAGTTGGGCAAAAAAATCAAGGTATTT
11,TRGV3,medium-sized,TRGJ1/TRGJ2,CATWDRRKKLF,TGTGCCACCTGGGACAGGCGGAAGAAACTCTTT
14,TRGV9,medium-sized,TRGJ1/TRGJ2,CALWEASTRYKKLF,TGTGCCTTGTGGGAGGCATCTACCCGTTATAAGAAACTCTTT
11,TRGV2,NA,TRGJ1/TRGJ2,CATWDGDKKLF,TGTGCCACCTGGGACGGGGATAAGAAACTCTTT
18,TRGV9,NA,TRGJP,CALWEVRGRGLGKKIKVF,TGTGCCTTGTGGGAGGTGCGGGGGAGGGGGTTGGGCAAAAAAATCAAGGTATTT
15,TRGV9,medium-sized,TRGJP,CALWRTDLGKKIKVF,TGTGCCTTGTGGCGGACGGATTTGGGCAAAAAAATCAAGGTATTT
14,TRGV2,medium-sized,TRGJP2,CATWDANLDWIKTF,TGTGCCACCTGGGACGCCAATCTTGATTGGATCAAGACGTTT
14,TRGV3,medium-sized,TRGJ1/TRGJ2,CATWDNSNYYKKLF,TGTGCCACCTGGGACAACTCGAATTATTATAAGAAACTCTTT
17,TRGV9,NA,TRGJP,CALWEVIKELGKKIKVF,TGTGCCTTGTGGGAGGTAATCAAAGAGTTGGGCAAAAAAATCAAGGTATTT
11,TRGV3,NA,TRGJ1/TRGJ2,CATWDRPTKLF,TGTGCCACCTGGGACAGGCCTACGAAACTCTTT
15,TRGV9,NA,TRGJP,CALWAQELGKKIKVF,TGTGCCTTGTGGGCCCAAGAGTTGGGCAAAAAAATCAAGGTATTT
13,TRGV5,few,TRGJ1/TRGJ2,CATWDRNYYKKLF,TGTGCCACCTGGGATCGGAATTATTATAAGAAACTCTTT
13,TRGV9,medium-sized,TRGJ1/TRGJ2,CALQSVFYYKKLF,TGTGCCTTGCAATCCGTTTTTTATTATAAGAAACTCTTT
19,TRGV9,medium-sized,TRGJP,CALWEVSVRKELGKKIKVF,TGTGCCTTGTGGGAGGTATCTGTGCGGAAAGAGTTGGGCAAAAAAATCAAGGTATTT
16,TRGV9,NA,TRGJP,CALWDMKELGKKIKVF,TGTGCCTTGTGGGATATGAAAGAGTTGGGCAAAAAAATCAAGGTATTT
15,TRGV9,medium-sized,TRGJ1/TRGJ2,CALWEVLEDYYKKLF,TGTGCCTTGTGGGAGGTGTTAGAGGATTATTATAAGAAACTCTTT
14,TRGV4,few,TRGJ1/TRGJ2,CATWGQRNYYKKLF,TGTGCCACCTGGGGCCAAAGGAATTATTATAAGAAACTCTTT
15,TRGV9,few,TRGJ1/TRGJ2,CALWEVLGEYYKKLF,TGTGCCTTGTGGGAGGTGCTAGGAGAATATTATAAGAAACTCTTT
13,TRGV2,few,TRGJ1/TRGJ2,CATWDGIYYKKLF,TGTGCCACCTGGGATGGGATTTATTATAAGAAACTCTTT
16,TRGV9,large,TRGJP,CALWENQELGKKIKVF,TGTGCCTTGTGGGAGAATCAAGAGTTGGGCAAAAAAATCAAGGTATTT
11,TRGV9,NA,TRGJ1/TRGJ2,CALWEPGGKLF,TGTGCCTTGTGGGAGCCAGGTGGGAAACTCTTT
10,TRGV9,medium-sized,TRGJ1/TRGJ2,CALWEIKKLF,TGTGCCTTGTGGGAGATTAAGAAACTCTTT
16,TRGV8,NA,TRGJ1/TRGJ2,CATWAPSTPHYYKKLF,TGTGCCACCTGGGCCCCATCCACCCCTCATTATTATAAGAAACTCTTT
13,TRGV2,NA,TRGJ1/TRGJ2,CAIWDGPDYKKLF,TGTGCCATCTGGGACGGGCCAGATTATAAGAAACTCTTT
14,TRGV5,NA,TRGJ1/TRGJ2,CATWDSPDYYKKLF,TGTGCCACCTGGGACTCGCCGGATTATTATAAGAAACTCTTT